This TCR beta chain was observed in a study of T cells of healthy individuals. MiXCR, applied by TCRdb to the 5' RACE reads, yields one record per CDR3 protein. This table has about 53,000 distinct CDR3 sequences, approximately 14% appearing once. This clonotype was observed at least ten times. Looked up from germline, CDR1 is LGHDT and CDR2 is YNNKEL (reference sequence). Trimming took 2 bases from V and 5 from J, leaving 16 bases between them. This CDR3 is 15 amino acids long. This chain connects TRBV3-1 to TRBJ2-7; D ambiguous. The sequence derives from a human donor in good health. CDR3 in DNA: TGTGCCAGCAGCCAAACTGCGCAACCACGCCACGAGCAGTACTTC. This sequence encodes CASSQTAQPRHEQYF.